The next 23 T cell receptor beta chains were all read from a single sample in a study of T cell responses to AZD1222 COVID-19 vaccine. This table comes from immunoSEQ multiplex PCR, and its TCRdb copy is limited to in-frame clones, with some not included. The profile covers roughly 90,000 clones, with approximately 83% appearing a single time and 5.5% to 7% taken by the ten largest. The sequencing here drew on peripheral blood, taken on day 0 of AZD1222 vaccination. All receptors derive from an adult in good health.

This CDR3 is CASSGTDTIVSYEQYF. In DNA form, the CDR3 reads TGTGCCAGCAGCGGAACTGACACCATCGTATCCTACGAGCAGTACTTC. J is TRBJ2-7 and V is TRBV5-6; no clear D. CDR1 SGHDT and CDR2 YYEEEE come from the germline V gene. V was pared by 4 bases and J by 1 base, with 18 bases between. The CDR3 length is 16 residues.

The chain couples TRBV30 to TRBJ1-2, with 9 bases lining up with TRBD1. This CDR3 contains 14 residues. V was pared by 1 base and J by 6 bases, with 6 bases of the junction left unmatched. In germline, CDR1 is GTSNPN, CDR2 SVGIG (reference sequence). CDR3: CAWSGDRVVDGYTF. CDR3 in DNA: TGTGCCTGGAGTGGGGACAGGGTTGTCGATGGCTACACCTTC.

The rearrangement joins TRBV11-3 to TRBJ2-5; D is unclear. V was cut by 5 bases and J by 4 bases, with 11 bases left in between. The CDR3 loop spans 13 amino acids. In germline, CDR1 is SGHNT, CDR2 YENEEA. CDR3 protein: CASSPARRETQYF. The CDR3 coding sequence is TGTGCCAGCAGCCCAGCGAGGCGAGAGACCCAGTACTTC.

This clone occurred a few times. V and J are TRBV5-8 and TRBJ2-7; D may be TRBD2 (6 bases). Germline V lookup: CDR1 SGHTS, CDR2 YDEGEE. V was cut by 2 bases and J by 2 bases, with 8 bases left in between. CDR3 length: 13 residues. CDR3 nucleotide sequence: TGTGCCAGCAGCTTAGGCGGGACCTACGAGCAGTACTTC. It specifies CASSLGGTYEQYF.

The V and J genes are TRBV15 and TRBJ2-2; D not certain. Trimming pared 1 base from V and 6 bases from J, leaving 3 bases between. CDR3 length: 12 residues. Germline CDR1 LNHNV, CDR2 YYDKDF (reference sequence). The CDR3 here is CATSRASGELFF. CDR3 sequence (DNA): TGTGCCACCAGCAGAGCGTCCGGGGAGCTGTTTTTT.

This clone was recorded only once. The chain combines TRBV5-1 with TRBJ2-1; 11 bases line up with TRBD2. Germline values: CDR1 SGHRS, CDR2 YFSETQ. The CDR3 sequence is 17 residues long. The J segment lost 2 bases and the V segment lost 0 bases, leaving 4 bases of the junction unmatched. CDR3 region: CASSLASSGGTYNEQFF. The CDR3 DNA follows: TGCGCCAGCAGCTTGGCGTCTAGCGGGGGGACCTACAATGAGCAGTTCTTC.

The V gene is TRBV6-1, the J gene TRBJ1-3; possible D gene TRBD1, 6 bases. CDR1 and CDR2 (germline): MNHNS, SASEGT. Trimming stripped 3 bases from V and 4 bases from J, with 22 bases between. This CDR3 spans 18 amino acids. The CDR3 protein is CASSDHRLGARWGNTIYF. In DNA form, the CDR3 reads TGTGCCAGCAGTGATCACCGGTTGGGGGCAAGGTGGGGAAACACCATATATTTT.

This clone was detected once. The chain couples TRBV2 to TRBJ2-7, with D hard to call. CDR3 length: 13 amino acids. V shed 4 bases and J shed 2 bases, with 9 bases lying between them. Germline V gene data show CDR1 as SNHLY and CDR2 as FYNNEI. In nucleotides, the CDR3 is TGTGCCAGCAGTGTTACGTATACCTACGAGCAGTACTTC. This sequence encodes CASSVTYTYEQYF.

The chain is built from TRBV5-1 and TRBJ2-3, with D perhaps being TRBD1 or TRBD2 (5 bases each). V was clipped by 0 bases and J by 2 bases, with 10 bases between them. From germline, CDR1 is SGHRS and CDR2 YFSETQ. The CDR3 runs to 15 residues. CDR3 region: CASSLVGDHTDTQYF. CDR3 in DNA: TGCGCCAGCAGCTTGGTCGGGGACCACACAGATACGCAGTATTTT.

This clone is a singleton in its sample. The J gene is TRBJ2-7, the V gene TRBV28; 8 nucleotides match TRBD2. V was pared by 8 bases and J by 2 bases, with 5 bases of the junction left unmatched. The CDR3 spans 13 residues. The germline gives CDR1 MDHEN, CDR2 SYDVKM. The CDR3 DNA is TGTGCCAGCGGATCCGGGGGGGCCTACGAGCAGTACTTC. This codes for CASGSGGAYEQYF.

V usage is TRBV7-8 and J usage is TRBJ1-1; D ambiguous. The germline V gene has CDR1 SGHVS and CDR2 FQNEAQ. The CDR3 totals 17 residues. The V gene lost 2 bases and the J gene lost 2 bases, with 18 bases spanning the gap. The DNA of the CDR3 is TGTGCCAGCAGCTTATCGCACCCCTGGACGGGTAACACTGAAGCTTTCTTT. Encoded protein: CASSLSHPWTGNTEAFF. The entire variable domain, with the rest obtained from reference TRBV7-8 and TRBJ1-1, is as follows: GAGVSQSPRYKVAKRGQDVALRCDPISGHVSLFWYQQALGQGPEFLTYFQNEAQLDKSGLPSDRFFAERPEGSVSTLKIQRTQQEDSAVYLCASSLSHPWTGNTEAFFGQGTRLTVV.

This rearrangement joins TRBV3-1 (or the pseudogene TRBV3-2) to TRBJ1-6; TRBD1 is a possible D gene (5 bases). The CDR3 runs 17 residues. V dropped 1 base and J dropped 9 bases, with 19 bases sitting between them. Germline V gene data show CDR1 as LGHDT and CDR2 as YNNKEL (reference sequence). The CDR3 region has the DNA TGTGCCAGCAGCCAAGGTCGCGGGGGTTCTGGAAGTTCACCCCTCCACTTT. It encodes CASSQGRGGSGSSPLHF.

The gene calls are TRBV5-1 and TRBJ2-2; D may be TRBD1 (6 bases). Per the germline V gene, CDR1 is SGHRS and CDR2 is YFSETQ. V was trimmed by 3 bases and J by 3 bases, leaving 12 bases between them. CDR3 length: 15 residues. Here the CDR3 reads CASSWTVVDTGELFF. The CDR3 region has the DNA TGCGCCAGCAGCTGGACAGTGGTAGACACCGGGGAGCTGTTTTTT. Drawing the rest from reference TRBV5-1 and TRBJ2-2, the complete variable domain is KAGVTQTPRYLIKTRGQQVTLSCSPISGHRSVSWYQQTPGQGLQFLFEYFSETQRNKGNFPGRFSGRQFSNSRSEMNVSTLELGDSALYLCASSWTVVDTGELFFGEGSRLTVL.

The chain couples TRBV21-1 to TRBJ2-3; the table's D call, TRBD2, was not checked against the DNA. TRBV21-1 represents a pseudogene. The CDR3 is 16 residues long. CDR3 loop: CASSKARDCITDTQYF. The CDR3 DNA sequence: TGTGCCAGCAGCAAAGCTCGGGACTGCATCACAGATACGCAGTATTTT.

The chain carries TRBV6-5 and TRBJ2-2; 8 bases map to TRBD2. CDR3 length equals 16 residues. From germline, CDR1 is MNHEY and CDR2 SVGAGI. V lost 2 bases and J lost 6; bases outside the gene matches: 8. The CDR3 is CASSYVGLGLPGELFF. In DNA, the CDR3 is TGTGCCAGCAGTTACGTGGGACTAGGTCTACCCGGGGAGCTGTTTTTT.

The J gene is TRBJ2-2, the V gene TRBV7-9; 15 positions agree with TRBD2. This CDR3 has 19 amino acids. J lost 5 bases, V lost 0 bases, and 7 bases had no gene match. Germline V lookup: CDR1 SEHNR, CDR2 FQNEAQ (reference sequence). CDR3 nucleotide sequence: TGTGCCAGCAGCTTAGCCCCGGGACTAGCGGGAGGAGGTACCGGGGAGCTGTTTTTT. This gives the protein CASSLAPGLAGGGTGELFF.

The chain links TRBV5-1 to TRBJ2-7; 9 nucleotides line up with TRBD2. The junction had 4 bases not matched to a gene; V was cut back by 3 bases and J by 3 bases. CDR1 SGHRS and CDR2 YFSETQ come from the germline V gene. CDR3 size: 14 residues. The CDR3, as DNA: TGCGCCAGCAGCTGGTCTAGCGGGGACTACGAGCAGTACTTC. It encodes CASSWSSGDYEQYF.

The chain recombines TRBV4-3 with TRBJ1-3; weak D call: TRBD1 (6 bases). V was trimmed by 0 bases and J by 0 bases, leaving 12 bases between them. Per the germline V gene, CDR1 is LGHNA and CDR2 is YSLEER. This CDR3 has 17 amino acids. CDR3 loop: CASSQDRGRPSGNTIYF. The CDR3 DNA follows: TGCGCCAGCAGCCAAGATAGGGGGAGGCCCTCTGGAAACACCATATATTTT.

The chain carries TRBV3-1 (or the pseudogene TRBV3-2) and TRBJ2-5, with 9 bases that match TRBD2. The germline CDR1 and CDR2 sequences are LGHDT and YNNKEL (reference sequence). V trimming: 2 bases; J trimming: 0 bases; junction bases outside the gene matches: 7. The CDR3 runs 17 residues. CDR3 residues: CASSQLLAGTYQETQYF. CDR3 DNA: TGTGCCAGCAGCCAACTACTAGCGGGCACCTACCAAGAGACCCAGTACTTC.

This chain connects TRBV4-3 to TRBJ1-1, with D unclear. CDR3 length: 12 residues. V dropped 0 bases and J dropped 4 bases, with 3 bases sitting between them. CDR1 and CDR2 (germline): LGHNA, YSLEER. This chain's CDR3 is CASSQDSTEAFF. The CDR3 coding sequence is TGCGCCAGCAGCCAAGACAGCACTGAAGCTTTCTTT.

The genes are TRBV29-1 and TRBJ1-1; D uncertain. Germline V gene sequence: CDR1 SQVTM, CDR2 ANQGSEA. The CDR3 extends over 11 amino acids. V shed 4 bases and J shed 1 base, with 4 bases lying between them. The DNA for the CDR3 is TGCAGCGTTGCTGCGAACACTGAAGCTTTCTTT. It translates to CSVAANTEAFF.

This chain connects TRBV6-2 or TRBV6-3 to TRBJ1-1; D call uncertain. V dropped 0 bases and J dropped 7 bases, with 12 bases sitting between them. This CDR3 spans 14 amino acids. The germline V gene encodes CDR1 MNHEY and CDR2 SVGEGT. The CDR3 DNA reads TGTGCCAGCAGTTACTCAGGGAGAGGTGGTGAAGCTTTCTTT. The encoded protein is CASSYSGRGGEAFF.

This clone appeared once. The rearrangement joins TRBV19 to TRBJ1-5; D is possibly TRBD1 (5 bases). This CDR3 has 16 amino acids. Germline loops: CDR1 LNHDA, CDR2 SQIVND (reference sequence). The V gene lost 6 bases and the J gene lost 0 bases, with 15 bases spanning the gap. DNA of the CDR3: TGTGCCAGTAGCAGGGAGGCTGACCATAGCAATCAGCCCCAGCATTTT. It codes for CASSREADHSNQPQHF.